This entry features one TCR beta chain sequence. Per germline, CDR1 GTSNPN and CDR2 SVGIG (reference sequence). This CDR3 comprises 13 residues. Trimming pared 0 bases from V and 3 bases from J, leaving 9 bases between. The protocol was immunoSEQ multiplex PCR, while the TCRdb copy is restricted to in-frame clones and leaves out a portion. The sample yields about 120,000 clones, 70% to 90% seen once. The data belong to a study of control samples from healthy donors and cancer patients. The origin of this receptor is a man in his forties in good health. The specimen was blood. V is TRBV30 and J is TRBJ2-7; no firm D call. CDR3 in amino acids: CAWSVYKFYEQYF. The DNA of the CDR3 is TGTGCCTGGAGTGTCTACAAGTTCTACGAGCAGTACTTC. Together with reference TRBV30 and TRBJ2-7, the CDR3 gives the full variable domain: SQTIHQWPATLVQPVGSPLSLECTVEGTSNPNLYWYRQAAGRGLQLLFYSVGIGQISSEVPQNLSASRPQDRQFILSSKKLLLSDSGFYLCAWSVYKFYEQYFGPGTRLTVT.